The 15 T cell receptor beta chains listed next were all sequenced from one sample in a study of cytomegalovirus exposure and HLA in healthy donors. Primers for the PCR totalled 60 Vbeta and 13 Jbeta. Here immunoSEQ multiplex PCR was the method, and the copy in TCRdb shows in-frame clones only, minus some. The sample lists 150,000 or so clones, 73% occurring once. The sample was PBMCs. Every receptor here comes from a woman under 30 in good health and CMV-seronegative.

The chain joins TRBV27 to TRBJ2-5, with 7 bases matching TRBD1. After removal of 6 bases from V and 5 bases from J, the junction contained 9 bases not matched to a gene. Germline assignment: CDR1 MNHEY and CDR2 SMNVEV (reference sequence). The CDR3 contains 14 residues. Here the CDR3 DNA reads TGTGCCAGCAGCCGACAGGGTGTAGAGGAGACCCAGTACTTC. It codes for CASSRQGVEETQYF.

The chain links TRBV10-3 to TRBJ1-1; TRBD1 might be the D (6 bases). Germline V CDR1 and CDR2: ENHRY, SYGVKD. V lost 2 bases and J lost 0, with 10 bases in between. The CDR3 contains 15 residues. The CDR3: CAISEHGTLNTEAFF. The CDR3 DNA sequence: TGTGCCATCAGTGAGCACGGGACACTGAACACTGAAGCTTTCTTT.

This chain links TRBV19 with TRBJ2-5; 8 nucleotides line up with TRBD2. The DNA end is a closer match to TRBJ2-7, so the J assignment may be wrong. CDR3 length: 15 residues. Germline-derived CDR1 and CDR2 are LNHDA and SQIVND (reference sequence). Here the CDR3 reads CASSTSGGNLYEQYF. The DNA for the CDR3 is TGTGCCAGTAGTACCAGCGGGGGCAACTTATACGAGCAGTACTTC.

The V gene is TRBV19, the J gene TRBJ1-2, with TRBD1 matching 9 bases. The CDR3 is made up of 15 amino acids. The junction had 10 bases not matched to a gene; V was cut back by 5 bases and J by 6 bases. Germline V gives CDR1 LNHDA, CDR2 SQIVND (reference sequence). The CDR3 sequence is CASSLGQGLIDGYTF. The CDR3 DNA is TGTGCCAGTAGTCTCGGACAGGGGCTAATCGATGGCTACACCTTC.

The chain carries TRBV10-3 and TRBJ1-4, with 8 bases fitting TRBD1. Germline V gene data show CDR1 as ENHRY and CDR2 as SYGVKD. J lost 4 bases, V lost 2 bases, and 6 bases had no gene match. This CDR3 comprises 16 residues. This CDR3 reads CAISEGQGGINEKLFF. The CDR3 bases are TGTGCCATCAGTGAGGGACAGGGAGGTATTAATGAAAAACTGTTTTTT.

This rearrangement joins TRBV7-9 to TRBJ2-3; D unresolved. The V and J ends lost 5 bases and 1 base respectively, with 10 bases between them. The CDR3 extends over 14 amino acids. The germline gives CDR1 SEHNR, CDR2 FQNEAQ (reference sequence). The CDR3 bases are TGTGCCAGCAGCCGGTTTGTTGGCACAGATACGCAGTATTTT. Its translation: CASSRFVGTDTQYF. Full variable domain (remainder filled in from reference TRBV7-9 and TRBJ2-3): DTGVSQNPRHKITKRGQNVTFRCDPISEHNRLYWYRQTLGQGPEFLTYFQNEAQLEKSRLLSDRFSAERPKGSFSTLEIQRTEQGDSAMYLCASSRFVGTDTQYFGPGTRLTVL.

This clone was observed a few times. The CDR3 DNA sequence: TGTGCCAGCTCCTGGATCCGGGACAGTGAAGCTTTCTTT. It translates to CASSWIRDSEAFF. The rearrangement links TRBV18 to TRBJ1-1; TRBD1 matches at 7 bases. Looked up from germline, CDR1 is KGHSH and CDR2 is LQKENI. Unmatched junction bases numbered 8, after V lost 6 bases and J lost 7 bases. This CDR3 contains 13 residues. Together with reference TRBV18 and TRBJ1-1, the CDR3 gives the full variable domain: NAGVMQNPRHLVRRRGQEARLRCSPMKGHSHVYWYRQLPEEGLKFMVYLQKENIIDESGMPKERFSAEFPKEGPSILRIQQVVRGDSAAYFCASSWIRDSEAFFGQGTRLTVV.

This clone was observed a handful of times. In DNA, the CDR3 is TGCGCCAGCAGTTTCGGACAGTCGGAGGGAGGGGCTTTCTTT. Its protein product is CASSFGQSEGGAFF. The chain uses TRBV5-1 and TRBJ1-1, with D possibly being TRBD1 (6 bases). This CDR3 is 14 amino acids long. Germline V gene data show CDR1 as SGHRS and CDR2 as YFSETQ. Trimming pared 5 bases from V and 11 bases from J, leaving 22 bases between.

The rearrangement joins TRBV5-4 to TRBJ1-6; TRBD1 is a possible D gene (5 bases). The V gene lost 3 bases and the J gene lost 7 bases, with 11 bases spanning the gap. There are 14 residues in the CDR3. Germline assignment: CDR1 SGHNT and CDR2 YYREEE (reference sequence). The CDR3 is CASSSFDRNSPLHF. CDR3 bases: TGTGCCAGCAGCTCCTTTGACAGAAATTCACCCCTCCACTTT. Variable domain in full (rest from reference TRBV5-4 and TRBJ1-6): ETGVTQSPTHLIKTRGQQVTLRCSSQSGHNTVSWYQQALGQGPQFIFQYYREEENGRGNFPPRFSGLQFPNYSSELNVNALELDDSALYLCASSSFDRNSPLHFGNGTRLTVT.

The J gene is TRBJ1-1, the V gene TRBV7-2, with D hard to call. The CDR3 is made up of 18 amino acids. The ends were cut back, 2 bases at V and 0 bases at J, with 19 bases in the middle. Looked up from germline, CDR1 is SGHTA and CDR2 is FQGNSA. CDR3 DNA sequence: TGTGCCAGCAGCTTATCACCCCTTGCGGGGTTAATGAACACTGAAGCTTTCTTT. Residues: CASSLSPLAGLMNTEAFF.

The chain couples TRBV10-2 to TRBJ2-6; 8 nucleotides line up with TRBD1. Germline trimming cut 10 bases from V and 1 base from J; bases unmatched to any gene: 18. The germline CDR1 and CDR2 sequences are WSHSY and SAAADI. The length of the CDR3 is 19 residues. CDR3 residues: CATSLRPRDRGSGANVLTF. The CDR3 region has the DNA TGCGCCACCTCGTTGCGACCCCGAGACAGGGGTTCTGGGGCCAACGTCCTGACTTTC.

The rearrangement joins TRBV15 to TRBJ2-3, with 10 positions matching TRBD2. In germline, CDR1 is LNHNV, CDR2 YYDKDF (reference sequence). The length of the CDR3 is 16 residues. J lost 0 bases, V lost 1 base, and 1 base had no gene match. CDR3 protein: CATSRGGLASTDTQYF. The CDR3 nucleotides read TGTGCCACCAGCAGAGGGGGACTAGCGAGCACAGATACGCAGTATTTT.

This chain connects TRBV18 to TRBJ1-2; tentative D call: TRBD1 (6 bases). The V gene's germline CDR1 is KGHSH and CDR2 LQKENI. V was shortened by 3 bases and J by 8 bases, with 16 bases between the two germline ends. This CDR3 spans 14 amino acids. The CDR3 nucleotides read TGTGCCAGCTCACCGCTACAGGGTGACGGGGGCTACACCTTC. This translates into CASSPLQGDGGYTF.

This chain links TRBV4-3 with TRBJ1-2; D is perhaps TRBD1 (5 bases). Deletions cut 0 bases from V and 4 bases from J, with 27 bases between. The CDR3 is 20 amino acids. Germline values: CDR1 LGHNA, CDR2 YSLEER. The CDR3 DNA follows: TGCGCCAGCAGCCAAGAGGGGGGGGGACGGAGGGCCGGCGGAGGCTATGGCTACACCTTC. As protein: CASSQEGGGRRAGGGYGYTF.

The V and J genes are TRBV2 and TRBJ2-5, with D possibly TRBD2 on 6 matching bases. This CDR3 has 12 residues. Germline V lookup: CDR1 SNHLY, CDR2 FYNNEI. The germline V and J ends were trimmed by 8 bases and 5 bases, with 12 bases remaining between them. CDR3 DNA sequence: TGTGCCAGCCCCCGGGAGAGGGAGACCCAGTACTTC. Translated, it gives CASPRERETQYF.